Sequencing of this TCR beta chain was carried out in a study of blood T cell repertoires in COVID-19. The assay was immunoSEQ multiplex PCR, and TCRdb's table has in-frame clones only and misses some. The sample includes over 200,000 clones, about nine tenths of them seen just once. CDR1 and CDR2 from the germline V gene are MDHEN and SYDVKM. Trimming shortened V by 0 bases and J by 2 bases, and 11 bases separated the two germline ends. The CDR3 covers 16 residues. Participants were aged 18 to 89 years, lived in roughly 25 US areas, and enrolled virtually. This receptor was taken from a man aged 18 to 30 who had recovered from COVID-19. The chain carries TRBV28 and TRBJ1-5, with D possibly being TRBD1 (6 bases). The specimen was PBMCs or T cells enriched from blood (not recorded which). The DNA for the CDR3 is TGTGCCAGCAGTTTATGGTCCCACAGGGGCAATCAGCCCCAGCATTTT. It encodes CASSLWSHRGNQPQHF.